This T cell receptor (beta chain) derives from a study of naive and memory T cell subsets. This clonotype was seen more than once but under ten times. Its matching antigen is unknown. Whole-study results and caveats: This RNA-based method may be sensitive to activation-related transcript changes.

The V and J ends lost 6 bases and 0 bases, in that order; junction bases with no gene match: 9. This CDR3 region has 17 residues. TCR cDNA received a 3' ligated oligonucleotide that carried a UMI. Adult healthy volunteers gave 2.5 ml peripheral blood for whole-blood RNA. Cells were not sorted; total RNA input targeted about 1 to 1,100 ng. The SP2 primer and nested alpha and beta constant region primers amplified ligated cDNA in four rounds. MiXCR, run by TCRdb on the 5' RACE reads, gives a single entry per CDR3 protein. The sample gives tens of thousands of distinct CDR3 sequences, 7.6% of which show up once; approximately 9.7% is in the top ten.

The sequence was obtained from a female donor in good health. The V and J genes are TRBV12-3 or TRBV12-4 and TRBJ2-5; 11 nucleotides line up with TRBD1. CDR3 sequence: CASSRTGGRGYQETQYF. As DNA, the CDR3 is TGTGCCAGCAGCCGGACAGGGGGCAGGGGATACCAAGAGACCCAGTACTTC.